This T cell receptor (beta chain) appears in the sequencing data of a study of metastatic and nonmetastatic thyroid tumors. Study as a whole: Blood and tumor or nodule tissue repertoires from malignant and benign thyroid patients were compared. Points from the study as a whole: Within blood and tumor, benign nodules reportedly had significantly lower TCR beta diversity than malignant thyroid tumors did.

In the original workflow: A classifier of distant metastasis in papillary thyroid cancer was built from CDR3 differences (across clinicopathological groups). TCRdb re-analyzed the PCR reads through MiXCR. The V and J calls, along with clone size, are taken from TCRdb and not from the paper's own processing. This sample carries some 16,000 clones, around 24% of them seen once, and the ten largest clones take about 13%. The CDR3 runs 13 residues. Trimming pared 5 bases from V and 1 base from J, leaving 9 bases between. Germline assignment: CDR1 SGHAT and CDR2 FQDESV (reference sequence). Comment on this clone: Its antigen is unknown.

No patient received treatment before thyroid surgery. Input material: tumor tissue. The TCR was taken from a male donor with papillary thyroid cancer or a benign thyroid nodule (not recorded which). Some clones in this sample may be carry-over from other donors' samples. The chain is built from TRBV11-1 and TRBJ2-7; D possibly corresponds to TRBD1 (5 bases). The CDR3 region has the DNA TGTGCCAGCAGCCCGAGACAGTCCTACGAGCAGTACTTC. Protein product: CASSPRQSYEQYF.